This entry concerns a single T cell receptor (beta chain). As yet, its antigen is unknown. These data belong to a study of cytomegalovirus exposure and HLA in healthy donors. Findings of the study overall: As confirmed in vitro, a few CMV-associated chains were specific for CMV antigens.

The V gene lost 5 bases and the J gene lost 4 bases, with 15 bases spanning the gap. Germline V gene data show CDR1 as SEHNR and CDR2 as FQNEAQ (reference sequence). This CDR3 comprises 15 residues. The method was immunoSEQ multiplex PCR; TCRdb's version includes in-frame clones alone and lacks a portion of them. The data contain about 140,000 clones, approximately 87% of them singletons. The rearrangement uses TRBV7-9 and TRBJ1-5; a possible D gene is TRBD1 (5 bases). The receptor was derived from a man younger than 35 in good health and CMV-seronegative. The sample taken for sequencing was PBMCs. CDR3: CASSPGGAQNQPQHF. The CDR3 region has the DNA TGTGCCAGCAGCCCTGGTGGGGCCCAGAATCAGCCCCAGCATTTT.